The T cell receptor (beta chain) described here comes from a study of blood T cell repertoires in COVID-19. Study in general: Acute and convalescent COVID-19 samples came from the United States, Italy and Spain. T cells, B-cell-depleted T cells, or PBMCs supplied cDNA or gDNA.

Assay: immunoSEQ multiplex PCR; the TCRdb copy retains only in-frame clones and omits some. This sample has 200,000 to 250,000 clones, with roughly 87% found just once. The age range of participants was about 18 to 90 years, with residence in about two dozen US areas. Cohorts were based on clinical histories the participants reported. Germline CDR1 is LNHDA and CDR2 is SQIVND (reference sequence). Trimming took off 6 bases at V and 7 bases at J, with 15 bases between the two ends. CDR3 length: 13 amino acids. The chain is built from TRBV19 and TRBJ1-1; D might be TRBD1 (5 bases). Sample: PBMCs or T cells enriched from blood (not recorded which). The sequence derives from a woman aged 30 to 39 with acute COVID-19. The CDR3 is CASRATGTLEAFF. The CDR3 region has the DNA TGTGCCAGTAGGGCGACCGGGACTCTTGAAGCTTTCTTT.